The 9 T cell receptor beta chains reported below all come from one sample, sequenced in a study of cytomegalovirus exposure and HLA in healthy donors. PCR involved 60 Vbeta and 13 Jbeta primers. The data were produced by immunoSEQ multiplex PCR, yet TCRdb's version contains in-frame clones alone and is incomplete. The table has 120,000 or so clones, around 84% seen once. The material sequenced was PBMCs. The receptor source for this set is a man aged 18 to 30 in good health and CMV-seronegative.

The rearrangement links TRBV6-6 to TRBJ2-5; D is perhaps TRBD2 (5 bases). With 2 bases removed from V and 5 bases from J, the gap between germline ends came to 12 bases. This CDR3 is built from 14 residues. Germline V lookup: CDR1 MNHNY, CDR2 SVGAGI (reference sequence). CDR3 sequence (DNA): TGTGCCAGCAGTTACCCTACTAGGGTTGAGACCCAGTACTTC. This sequence encodes CASSYPTRVETQYF.

V and J are TRBV10-3 and TRBJ1-1, with a possible D match to TRBD1 (6 bases). Germline V CDR1 and CDR2: ENHRY, SYGVKD. Trimming shortened V by 6 bases and J by 0 bases, and 14 bases separated the two germline ends. The CDR3 covers 15 residues. CDR3 nucleotide sequence: TGTGCCATCAGGGGGGACAACGGAATGAACACTGAAGCTTTCTTT. This translates into CAIRGDNGMNTEAFF.

This clone was detected once. The rearrangement joins TRBV5-1 to TRBJ2-6, with a possible D match to TRBD1 (6 bases). CDR1 is SGHRS, CDR2 YFSETQ, per germline. V was cut by 0 bases and J by 0 bases, with 10 bases left in between. The CDR3 spans 17 residues. CDR3 DNA sequence: TGCGCCAGCAGCTTGGGAACAGGGCCCTCTGGGGCCAACGTCCTGACTTTC. Encoded protein: CASSLGTGPSGANVLTF.

The chain joins TRBV28 to TRBJ2-7; TRBD1 might be the D (5 bases). There are 13 residues in the CDR3. The V gene's germline CDR1 is MDHEN and CDR2 SYDVKM. V shed 1 base and J shed 6 bases, with 10 bases lying between them. The CDR3 DNA follows: TGTGCCAGCAGTTTATTAGGGGTTTCCGAGCAGTACTTC. Translating it yields CASSLLGVSEQYF.

The chain employs TRBV19 and TRBJ2-3; 9 nucleotides match TRBD1. Germline V gene sequence: CDR1 LNHDA, CDR2 SQIVND (reference sequence). V trimming: 3 bases; J trimming: 1 base; junction bases outside the gene matches: 8. The CDR3 sequence is 17 residues long. The CDR3 reads CASSITGTGLGTDTQYF. DNA of the CDR3: TGTGCCAGTAGTATCACCGGGACAGGGTTGGGCACAGATACGCAGTATTTT.

The rearrangement links TRBV12-5 to TRBJ1-2, with a possible D match to TRBD1 (5 bases). This CDR3 is built from 16 residues. Germline loops: CDR1 LGHNT, CDR2 FRNRAP. Trimming shortened V by 0 bases and J by 0 bases, and 11 bases separated the two germline ends. DNA of the CDR3: TGTGCTAGTGGTTTGGTCCTGGACACACCTAACTATGGCTACACCTTC. Residues: CASGLVLDTPNYGYTF.

In its sample, this clone was seen a few times. V usage is TRBV4-2 and J usage is TRBJ2-1, with D perhaps matching TRBD2 (6 bases). The CDR3 runs to 15 residues. Germline V gives CDR1 LGHNA, CDR2 YNFKEQ. Between the trimmed V and J ends, which lost 1 base and 6 bases, there was a span of 13 bases. This CDR3 reads CASSQVWDLLNEQFF. CDR3 bases: TGTGCCAGCAGCCAAGTTTGGGACTTACTCAATGAGCAGTTCTTC.

In its sample, this clone was seen a few times. The rearrangement links TRBV5-1 to TRBJ1-1, with TRBD1 identical over 8 bases. There are 14 residues in the CDR3. The V gene end was trimmed by 0 bases and the J gene end by 5 bases; junction bases not matched to a gene: 3. Germline V gives CDR1 SGHRS, CDR2 YFSETQ. The CDR3 nucleotides read TGCGCCAGCAGCTTGGCGACAGGGGCGACTGAAGCTTTCTTT. Its protein is CASSLATGATEAFF. Full variable domain (missing parts from reference TRBV5-1 and TRBJ1-1): KAGVTQTPRYLIKTRGQQVTLSCSPISGHRSVSWYQQTPGQGLQFLFEYFSETQRNKGNFPGRFSGRQFSNSRSEMNVSTLELGDSALYLCASSLATGATEAFFGQGTRLTVV.

Concerning this clone itself: Mismatch with germline at one junction end may stem from a read error. The chain recombines TRBV4-2 with TRBJ2-3, with 7 bases lining up with TRBD2. Germline CDR1 is LGHNA and CDR2 is YNFKEQ. The CDR3 totals 17 residues. The CDR3 DNA reads TGTGCCAGCAGCCAAGGGGAGGGCACAGGCAGCAGAGATACGCAGTATTTT. It encodes CASSQGEGTGSRDTQYF.